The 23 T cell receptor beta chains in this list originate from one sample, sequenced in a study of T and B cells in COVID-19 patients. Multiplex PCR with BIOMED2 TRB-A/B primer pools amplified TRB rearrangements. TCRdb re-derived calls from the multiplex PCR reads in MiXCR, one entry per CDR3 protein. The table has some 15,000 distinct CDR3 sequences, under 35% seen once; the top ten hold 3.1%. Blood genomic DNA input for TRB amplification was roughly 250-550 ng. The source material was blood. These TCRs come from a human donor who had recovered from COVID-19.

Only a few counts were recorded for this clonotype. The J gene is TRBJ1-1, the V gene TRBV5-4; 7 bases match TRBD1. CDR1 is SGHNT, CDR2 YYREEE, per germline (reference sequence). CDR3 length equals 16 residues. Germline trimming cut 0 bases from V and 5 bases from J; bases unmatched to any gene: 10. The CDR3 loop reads CASSLGGGGLGTEAFF. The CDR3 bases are TGTGCCAGCAGCTTGGGAGGGGGCGGTTTAGGGACTGAAGCTTTCTTT. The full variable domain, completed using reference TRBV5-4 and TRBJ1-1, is ETGVTQSPTHLIKTRGQQVTLRCSSQSGHNTVSWYQQALGQGPQFIFQYYREEENGRGNFPPRFSGLQFPNYSSELNVNALELDDSALYLCASSLGGGGLGTEAFFGQGTRLTVV.

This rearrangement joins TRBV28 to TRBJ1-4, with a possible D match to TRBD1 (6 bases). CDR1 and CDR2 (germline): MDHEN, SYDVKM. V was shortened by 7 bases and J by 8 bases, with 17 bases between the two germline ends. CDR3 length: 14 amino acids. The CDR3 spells CASKNSGGHEKLFF. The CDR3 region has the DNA TGTGCCAGCAAGAACTCCGGGGGGCACGAAAAACTGTTTTTT.

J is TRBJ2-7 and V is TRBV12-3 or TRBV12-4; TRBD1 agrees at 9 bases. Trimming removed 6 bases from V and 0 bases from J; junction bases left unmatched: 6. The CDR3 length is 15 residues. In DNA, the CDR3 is TGTGCCAGCAGACTTACAGGGGGCCTCTCCTACGAGCAGTACTTC. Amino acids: CASRLTGGLSYEQYF.

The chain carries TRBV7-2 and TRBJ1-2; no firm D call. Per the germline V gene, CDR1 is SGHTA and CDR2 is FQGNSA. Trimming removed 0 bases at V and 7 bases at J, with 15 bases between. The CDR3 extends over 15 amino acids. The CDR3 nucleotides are TGTGCCAGCAGCTTAGCGAGGCGACAAAAAGTTGGCTACACCTTC. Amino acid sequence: CASSLARRQKVGYTF. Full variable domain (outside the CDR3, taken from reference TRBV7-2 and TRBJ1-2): GAGVSQSPSNKVTEKGKDVELRCDPISGHTALYWYRQSLGQGLEFLIYFQGNSAPDKSGLPSDRFSAERTGGSVSTLTIQRTQQEDSAVYLCASSLARRQKVGYTFGSGTRLTVV.

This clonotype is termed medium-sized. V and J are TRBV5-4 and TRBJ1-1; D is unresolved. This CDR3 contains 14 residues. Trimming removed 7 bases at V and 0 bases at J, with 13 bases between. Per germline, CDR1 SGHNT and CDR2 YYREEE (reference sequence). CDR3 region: CASGGHSMNTEAFF. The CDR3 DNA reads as TGTGCCAGCGGCGGGCACTCCATGAACACTGAAGCTTTCTTT.

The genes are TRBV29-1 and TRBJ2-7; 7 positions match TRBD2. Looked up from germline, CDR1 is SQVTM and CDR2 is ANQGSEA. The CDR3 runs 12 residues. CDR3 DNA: TGCAGTGCTAGGGAGGGTCCCTACGAGCAGTACTTC. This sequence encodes CSAREGPYEQYF.

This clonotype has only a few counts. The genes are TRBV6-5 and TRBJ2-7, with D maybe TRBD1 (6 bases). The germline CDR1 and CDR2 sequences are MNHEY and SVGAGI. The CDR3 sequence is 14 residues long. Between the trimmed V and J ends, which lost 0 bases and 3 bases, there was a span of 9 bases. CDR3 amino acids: CASSYSDRRYEQYF. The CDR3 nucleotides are TGTGCCAGCAGTTACTCCGACAGGCGCTACGAGCAGTACTTC.

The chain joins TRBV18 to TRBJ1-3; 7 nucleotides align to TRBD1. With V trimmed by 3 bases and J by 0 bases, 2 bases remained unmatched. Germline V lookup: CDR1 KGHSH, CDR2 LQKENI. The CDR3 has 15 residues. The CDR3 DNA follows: TGTGCCAGCTCACCCGGGACAGACTCTGGAAACACCATATATTTT. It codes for CASSPGTDSGNTIYF.

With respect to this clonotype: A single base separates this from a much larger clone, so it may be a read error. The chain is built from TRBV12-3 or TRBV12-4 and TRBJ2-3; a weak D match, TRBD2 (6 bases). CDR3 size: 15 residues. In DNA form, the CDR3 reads TGTGCCAGGAGTTTCCCGGGAGCTAGCACAGATACGCAGTATTTT. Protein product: CARSFPGASTDTQYF.

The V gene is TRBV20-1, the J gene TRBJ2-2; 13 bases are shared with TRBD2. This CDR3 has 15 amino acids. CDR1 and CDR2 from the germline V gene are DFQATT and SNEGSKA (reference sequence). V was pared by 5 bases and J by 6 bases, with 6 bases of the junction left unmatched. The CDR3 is CSAPRLAGGSGELFF. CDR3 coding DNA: TGCAGTGCTCCAAGACTAGCGGGAGGATCCGGGGAGCTGTTTTTT.

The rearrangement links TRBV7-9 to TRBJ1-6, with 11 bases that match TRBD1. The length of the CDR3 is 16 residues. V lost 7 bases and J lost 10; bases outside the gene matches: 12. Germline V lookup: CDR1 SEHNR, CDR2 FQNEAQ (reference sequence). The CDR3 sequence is CASTRPGGTGGSPLHF. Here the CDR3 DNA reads TGTGCCAGCACCCGACCGGGGGGGACAGGGGGATCACCCCTCCACTTT.

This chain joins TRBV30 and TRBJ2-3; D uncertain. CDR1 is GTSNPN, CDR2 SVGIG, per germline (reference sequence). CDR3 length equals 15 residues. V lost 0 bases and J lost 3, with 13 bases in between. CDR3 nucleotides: TGTGCCTGGAGTGTGCAAGGGCTTGGTACAGATACGCAGTATTTT. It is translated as CAWSVQGLGTDTQYF.

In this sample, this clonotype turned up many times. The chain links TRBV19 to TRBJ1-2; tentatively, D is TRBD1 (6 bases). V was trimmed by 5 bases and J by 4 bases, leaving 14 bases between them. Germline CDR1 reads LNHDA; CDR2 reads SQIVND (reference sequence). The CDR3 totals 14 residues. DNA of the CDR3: TGTGCCAGTAGTTCAGAACAGGGAGGCTATGGCTACACCTTC. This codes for CASSSEQGGYGYTF.

The chain's CDR3 is CSAFSGGRVEQYF. The CDR3 region has the DNA TGCAGTGCTTTTAGCGGGGGAAGGGTCGAGCAGTACTTC. The chain is built from TRBV20-1 and TRBJ2-7, with 9 bases lining up with TRBD2. The CDR3 sequence is 13 residues long. The germline V gene has CDR1 DFQATT and CDR2 SNEGSKA (reference sequence). After removal of 5 bases from V and 6 bases from J, the junction contained 8 bases not matched to a gene.

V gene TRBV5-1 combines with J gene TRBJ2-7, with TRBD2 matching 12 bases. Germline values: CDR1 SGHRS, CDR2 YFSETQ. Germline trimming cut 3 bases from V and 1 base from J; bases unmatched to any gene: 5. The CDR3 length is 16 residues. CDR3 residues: CASSSGLAGASYEQYF. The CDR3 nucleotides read TGCGCCAGCAGCTCGGGACTAGCGGGTGCATCCTACGAGCAGTACTTC.

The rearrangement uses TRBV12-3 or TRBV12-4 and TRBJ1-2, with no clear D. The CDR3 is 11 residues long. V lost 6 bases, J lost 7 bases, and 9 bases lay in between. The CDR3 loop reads CASSSFPGYTF. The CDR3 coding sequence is TGTGCCAGCAGCTCCTTTCCTGGCTACACCTTC.

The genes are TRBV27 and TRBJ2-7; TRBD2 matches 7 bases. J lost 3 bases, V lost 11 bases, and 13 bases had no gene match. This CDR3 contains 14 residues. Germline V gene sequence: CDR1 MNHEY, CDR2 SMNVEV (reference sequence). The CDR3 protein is CAPLLRGVNYEQYF. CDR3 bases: TGTGCCCCCCTGCTTCGGGGGGTTAACTACGAGCAGTACTTC.

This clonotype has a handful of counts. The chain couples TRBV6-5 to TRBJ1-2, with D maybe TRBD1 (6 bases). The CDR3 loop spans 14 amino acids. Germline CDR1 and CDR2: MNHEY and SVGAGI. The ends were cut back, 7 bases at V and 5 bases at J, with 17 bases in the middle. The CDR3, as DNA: TGTGCCAGCAACCTACAGGGAGGCGGATATGGCTACACCTTC. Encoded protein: CASNLQGGGYGYTF.

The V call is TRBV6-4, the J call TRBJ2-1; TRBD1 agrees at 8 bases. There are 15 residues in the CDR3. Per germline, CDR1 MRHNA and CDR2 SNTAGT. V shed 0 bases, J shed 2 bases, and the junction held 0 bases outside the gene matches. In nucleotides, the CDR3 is TGTGCCAGCAGTGACTCACAGGGGGCCTACAATGAGCAGTTCTTC. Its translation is CASSDSQGAYNEQFF.

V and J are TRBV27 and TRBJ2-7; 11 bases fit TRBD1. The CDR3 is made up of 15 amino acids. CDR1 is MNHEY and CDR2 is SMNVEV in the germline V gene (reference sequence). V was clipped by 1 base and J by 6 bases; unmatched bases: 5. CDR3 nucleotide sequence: TGTGCCAGCAGTTTATACGGGACAGGGGGTGTCGAGCAGTACTTC. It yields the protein CASSLYGTGGVEQYF.

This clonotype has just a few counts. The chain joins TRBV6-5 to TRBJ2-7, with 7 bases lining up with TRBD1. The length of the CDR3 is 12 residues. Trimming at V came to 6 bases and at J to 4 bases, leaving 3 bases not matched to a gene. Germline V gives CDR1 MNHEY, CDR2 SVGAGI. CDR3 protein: CASSRGQYEQYF. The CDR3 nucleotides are TGTGCCAGCAGCCGGGGACAGTACGAGCAGTACTTC.

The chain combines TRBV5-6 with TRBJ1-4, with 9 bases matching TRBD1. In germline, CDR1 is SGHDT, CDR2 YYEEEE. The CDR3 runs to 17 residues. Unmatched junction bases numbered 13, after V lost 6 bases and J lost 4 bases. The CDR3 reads CASTWGTGSPGNEKLFF. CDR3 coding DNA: TGTGCCAGCACATGGGGGACAGGGTCCCCAGGTAATGAAAAACTGTTTTTT.

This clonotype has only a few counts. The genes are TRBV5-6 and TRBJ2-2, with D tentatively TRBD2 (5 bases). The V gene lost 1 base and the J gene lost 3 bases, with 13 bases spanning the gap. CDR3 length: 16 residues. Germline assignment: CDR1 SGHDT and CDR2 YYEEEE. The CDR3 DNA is TGTGCCAGCAGCTTGCGAGGGAATAGGCACACCGGGGAGCTGTTTTTT. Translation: CASSLRGNRHTGELFF.